The present entry profiles one TCR beta chain with its context. Its antigen is not identified. 60 Vbeta and 13 Jbeta primers were used in PCR. Clones were read by immunoSEQ multiplex PCR, and TCRdb kept only the in-frame ones, dropping some. The data hold approximately 130,000 clones, with more than 65% observed a single time. The data are from a study of cytomegalovirus exposure and HLA in healthy donors. Study results and caveats: TCR beta sequences reportedly predicted most subjects' HLA-A and HLA-B alleles accurately. Most TCRs appeared rarely, but some public TCRs recurred in many donors.

At collection, donors were nominally healthy, but unrecorded immune exposures were probable. The CDR3 consists of 16 residues. J lost 10 bases, V lost 0 bases, and 7 bases had no gene match. CDR1 and CDR2 (germline): LGHNA, YNFKEQ. The sequenced sample was PBMCs. This clonotype was obtained from a man aged 45-65 years in good health and CMV-seronegative. The rearrangement uses TRBV4-2 and TRBJ2-1, with 12 bases aligning to TRBD2. The CDR3 coding sequence is TGTGCCAGCAGCCAAGACCCTAGCGGGGGGGCGGGGGAGCAGTTCTTC. Translating it yields CASSQDPSGGAGEQFF.